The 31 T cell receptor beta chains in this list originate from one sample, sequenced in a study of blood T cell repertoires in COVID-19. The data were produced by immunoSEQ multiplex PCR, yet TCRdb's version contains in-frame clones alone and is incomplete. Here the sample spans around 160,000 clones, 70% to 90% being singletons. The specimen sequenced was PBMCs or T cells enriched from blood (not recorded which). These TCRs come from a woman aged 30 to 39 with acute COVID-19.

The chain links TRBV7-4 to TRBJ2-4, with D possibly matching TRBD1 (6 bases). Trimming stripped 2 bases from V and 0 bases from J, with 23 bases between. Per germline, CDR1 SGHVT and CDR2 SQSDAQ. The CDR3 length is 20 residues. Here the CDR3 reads CASSLLTGTYPPLAKNIQYF. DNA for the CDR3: TGTGCCAGCAGCTTACTAACCGGGACATACCCGCCCCTAGCCAAAAACATTCAGTACTTC.

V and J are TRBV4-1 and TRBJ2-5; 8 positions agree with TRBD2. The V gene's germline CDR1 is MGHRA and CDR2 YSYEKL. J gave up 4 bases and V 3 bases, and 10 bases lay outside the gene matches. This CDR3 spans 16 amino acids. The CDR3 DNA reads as TGCGCCAGCAGCCATGGAGCGGGAGAGGACGGAGAGACCCAGTACTTC. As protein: CASSHGAGEDGETQYF.

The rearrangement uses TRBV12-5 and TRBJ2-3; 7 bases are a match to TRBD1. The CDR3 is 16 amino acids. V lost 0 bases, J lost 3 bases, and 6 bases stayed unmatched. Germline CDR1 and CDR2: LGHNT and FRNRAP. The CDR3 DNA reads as TGTGCTAGTGGTTTGGTCCGGGACAGAGAAACAGATACGCAGTATTTT. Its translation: CASGLVRDRETDTQYF.

This CDR3 reads CASSLRQGNSPLHF. CDR3 sequence (DNA): TGTGCCAGTAGTTTGCGACAGGGGAATTCACCCCTCCACTTT. The chain is built from TRBV19 and TRBJ1-6; 8 bases line up with TRBD1. This CDR3 is built from 14 residues. The V gene's germline CDR1 is LNHDA and CDR2 SQIVND (reference sequence). Trimming at V came to 5 bases and at J to 7 bases, leaving 4 bases not matched to a gene.

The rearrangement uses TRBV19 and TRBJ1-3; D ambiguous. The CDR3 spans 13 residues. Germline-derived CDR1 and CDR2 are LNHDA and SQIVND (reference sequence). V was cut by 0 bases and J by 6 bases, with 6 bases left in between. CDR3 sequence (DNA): TGTGCCAGTAGTATAGATGGAGAAAACACCATATATTTT. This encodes CASSIDGENTIYF. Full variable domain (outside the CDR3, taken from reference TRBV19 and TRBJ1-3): DGGITQSPKYLFRKEGQNVTLSCEQNLNHDAMYWYRQDPGQGLRLIYYSQIVNDFQKGDIAEGYSVSREKKESFPLTVTSAQKNPTAFYLCASSIDGENTIYFGEGSWLTVV.

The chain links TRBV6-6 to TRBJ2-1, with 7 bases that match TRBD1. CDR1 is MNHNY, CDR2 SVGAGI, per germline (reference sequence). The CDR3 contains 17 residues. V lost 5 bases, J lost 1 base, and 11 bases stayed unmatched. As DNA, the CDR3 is TGTGCCAGCAGTCCCTACCAGACAGGGAGTTCCTACAATGAGCAGTTCTTC. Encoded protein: CASSPYQTGSSYNEQFF.

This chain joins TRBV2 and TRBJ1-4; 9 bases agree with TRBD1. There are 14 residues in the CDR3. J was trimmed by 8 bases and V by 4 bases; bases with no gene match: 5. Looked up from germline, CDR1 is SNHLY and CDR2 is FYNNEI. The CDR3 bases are TGTGCCAGCAGTGGACAGGGGGGAGGGGAAAAACTGTTTTTT. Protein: CASSGQGGGEKLFF.

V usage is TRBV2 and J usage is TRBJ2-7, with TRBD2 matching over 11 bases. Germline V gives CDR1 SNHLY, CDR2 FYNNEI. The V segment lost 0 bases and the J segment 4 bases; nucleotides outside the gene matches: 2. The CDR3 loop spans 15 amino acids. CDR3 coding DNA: TGTGCCAGCAGTGAAGCTGGGACTAGCGGTTACGAGCAGTACTTC. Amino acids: CASSEAGTSGYEQYF.

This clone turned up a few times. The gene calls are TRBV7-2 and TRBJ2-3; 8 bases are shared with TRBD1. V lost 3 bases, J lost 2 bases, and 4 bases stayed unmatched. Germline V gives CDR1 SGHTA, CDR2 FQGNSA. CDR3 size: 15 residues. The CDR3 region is CASSLMGQVTDTQYF. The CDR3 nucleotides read TGTGCCAGCAGCTTGATGGGACAGGTCACAGATACGCAGTATTTT.

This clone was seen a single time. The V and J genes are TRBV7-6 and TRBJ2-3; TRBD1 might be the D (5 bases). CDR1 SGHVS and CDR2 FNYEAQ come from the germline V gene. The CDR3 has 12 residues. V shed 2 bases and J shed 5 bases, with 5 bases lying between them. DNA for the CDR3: TGTGCCAGCAGCTTAACAGGAGATACGCAGTATTTT. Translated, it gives CASSLTGDTQYF.

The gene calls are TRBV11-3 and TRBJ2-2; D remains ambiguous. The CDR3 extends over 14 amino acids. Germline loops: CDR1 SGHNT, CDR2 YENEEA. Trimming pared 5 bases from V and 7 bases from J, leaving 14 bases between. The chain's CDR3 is CASSLSADSGELFF. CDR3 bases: TGTGCCAGCAGCCTGAGCGCAGATAGCGGGGAGCTGTTTTTT.

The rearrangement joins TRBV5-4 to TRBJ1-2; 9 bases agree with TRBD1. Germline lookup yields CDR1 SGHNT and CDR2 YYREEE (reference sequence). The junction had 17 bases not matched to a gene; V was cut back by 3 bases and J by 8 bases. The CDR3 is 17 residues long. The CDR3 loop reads CASSSKIPGQGIGGYTF. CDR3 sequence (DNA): TGTGCCAGCAGCTCTAAAATTCCGGGACAGGGAATTGGGGGCTACACCTTC.

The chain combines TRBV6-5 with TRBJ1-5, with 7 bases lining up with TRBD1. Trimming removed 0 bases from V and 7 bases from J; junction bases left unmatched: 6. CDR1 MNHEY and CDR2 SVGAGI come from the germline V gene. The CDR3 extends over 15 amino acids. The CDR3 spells CASSYSTGTSQPQHF. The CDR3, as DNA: TGTGCCAGCAGTTACTCGACAGGGACCAGCCAGCCCCAGCATTTT.

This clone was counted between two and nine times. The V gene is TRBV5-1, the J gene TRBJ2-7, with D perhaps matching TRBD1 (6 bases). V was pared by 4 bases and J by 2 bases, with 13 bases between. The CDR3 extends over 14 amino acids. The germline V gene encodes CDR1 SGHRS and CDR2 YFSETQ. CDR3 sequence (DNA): TGCGCCAGCAGCCCCCAGGGGCCCACCTACGAGCAGTACTTC. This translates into CASSPQGPTYEQYF.

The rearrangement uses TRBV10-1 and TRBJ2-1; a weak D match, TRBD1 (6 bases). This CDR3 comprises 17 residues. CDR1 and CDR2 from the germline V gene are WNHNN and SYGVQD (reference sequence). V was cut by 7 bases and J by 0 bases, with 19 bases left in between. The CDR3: CASKNRWTASSYNEQFF. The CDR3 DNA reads TGCGCCAGCAAAAATCGCTGGACAGCCTCCTCCTACAATGAGCAGTTCTTC.

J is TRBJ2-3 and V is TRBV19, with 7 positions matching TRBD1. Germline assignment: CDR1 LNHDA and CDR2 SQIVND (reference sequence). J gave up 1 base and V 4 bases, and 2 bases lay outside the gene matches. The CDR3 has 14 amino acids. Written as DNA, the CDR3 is TGTGCCAGTAGTACCACAGGGGGCACAGATACGCAGTATTTT. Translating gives CASSTTGGTDTQYF.

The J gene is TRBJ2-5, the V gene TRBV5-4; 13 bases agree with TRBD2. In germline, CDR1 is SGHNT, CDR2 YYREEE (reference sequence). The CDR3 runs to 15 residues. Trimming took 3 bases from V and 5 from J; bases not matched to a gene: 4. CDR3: CASSSGTSGKETQYF. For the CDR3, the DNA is TGTGCCAGCAGCTCTGGGACTAGCGGGAAGGAGACCCAGTACTTC.

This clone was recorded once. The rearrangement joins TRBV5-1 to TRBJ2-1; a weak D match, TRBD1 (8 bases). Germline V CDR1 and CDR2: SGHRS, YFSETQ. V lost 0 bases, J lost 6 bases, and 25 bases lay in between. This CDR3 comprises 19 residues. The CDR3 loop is CASSLAVPTGEGGSNEQFF. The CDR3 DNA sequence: TGCGCCAGCAGCTTGGCCGTTCCGACAGGGGAGGGTGGTTCCAATGAGCAGTTCTTC.

For the CDR3, the DNA is TGTGCCGTTCTAGCGGGGTCGGGAAATGAGCAGTTCTTC. This encodes CAVLAGSGNEQFF. J is TRBJ2-1 and V is TRBV27, with TRBD2 matching over 9 bases. Germline values: CDR1 MNHEY, CDR2 SMNVEV (reference sequence). This CDR3 contains 13 residues. After removal of 11 bases from V and 7 bases from J, the junction contained 9 bases not matched to a gene.

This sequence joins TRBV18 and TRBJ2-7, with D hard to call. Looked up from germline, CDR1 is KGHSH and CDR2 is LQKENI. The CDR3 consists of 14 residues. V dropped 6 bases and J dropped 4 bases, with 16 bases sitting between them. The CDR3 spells CASSQDQTGYEQYF. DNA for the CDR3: TGTGCCAGCTCTCAAGATCAGACTGGGTACGAGCAGTACTTC.

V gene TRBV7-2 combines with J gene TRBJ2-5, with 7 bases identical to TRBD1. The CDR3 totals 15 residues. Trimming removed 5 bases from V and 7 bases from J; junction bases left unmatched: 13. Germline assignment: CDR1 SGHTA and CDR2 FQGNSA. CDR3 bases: TGTGCCAGCAGCCTACAGGGGACCCCCCCTGGGACCCAGTACTTC. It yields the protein CASSLQGTPPGTQYF. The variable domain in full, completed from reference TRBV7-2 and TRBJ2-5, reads GAGVSQSPSNKVTEKGKDVELRCDPISGHTALYWYRQSLGQGLEFLIYFQGNSAPDKSGLPSDRFSAERTGGSVSTLTIQRTQQEDSAVYLCASSLQGTPPGTQYFGPGTRLLVL.

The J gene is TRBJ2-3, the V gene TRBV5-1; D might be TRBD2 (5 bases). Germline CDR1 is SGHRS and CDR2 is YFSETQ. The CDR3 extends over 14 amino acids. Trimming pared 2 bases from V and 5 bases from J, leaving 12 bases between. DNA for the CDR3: TGCGCCAGCAGCTTTACTGGGAGTGGAGATACGCAGTATTTT. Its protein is CASSFTGSGDTQYF.

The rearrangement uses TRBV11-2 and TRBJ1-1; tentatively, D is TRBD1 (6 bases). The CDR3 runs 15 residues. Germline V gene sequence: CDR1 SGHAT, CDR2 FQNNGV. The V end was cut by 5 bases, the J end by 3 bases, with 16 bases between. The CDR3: CASSGLRGPYTEAFF. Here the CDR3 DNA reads TGTGCCAGCAGCGGCCTCAGGGGCCCTTACACTGAAGCTTTCTTT.

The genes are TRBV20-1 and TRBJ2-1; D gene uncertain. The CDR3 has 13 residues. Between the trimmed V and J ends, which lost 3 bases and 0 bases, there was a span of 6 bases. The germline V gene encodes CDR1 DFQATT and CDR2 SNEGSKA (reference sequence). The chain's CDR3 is CSASHSSYNEQFF. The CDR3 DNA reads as TGCAGTGCTAGTCACAGCTCCTACAATGAGCAGTTCTTC.

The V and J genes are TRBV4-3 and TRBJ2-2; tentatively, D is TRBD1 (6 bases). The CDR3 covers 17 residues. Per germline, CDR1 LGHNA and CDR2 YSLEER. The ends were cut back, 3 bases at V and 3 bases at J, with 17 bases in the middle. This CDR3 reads CASSQDWGRLDTGELFF. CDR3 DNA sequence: TGCGCCAGCAGCCAGGATTGGGGGCGCTTGGACACCGGGGAGCTGTTTTTT.

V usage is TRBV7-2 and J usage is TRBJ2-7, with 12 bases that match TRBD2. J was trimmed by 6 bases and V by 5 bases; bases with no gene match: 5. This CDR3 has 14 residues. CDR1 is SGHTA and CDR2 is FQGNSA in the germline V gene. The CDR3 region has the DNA TGTGCCAGCAGCACGGGACTAGCGGGCGGCGAGCAGTACTTC. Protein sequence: CASSTGLAGGEQYF.

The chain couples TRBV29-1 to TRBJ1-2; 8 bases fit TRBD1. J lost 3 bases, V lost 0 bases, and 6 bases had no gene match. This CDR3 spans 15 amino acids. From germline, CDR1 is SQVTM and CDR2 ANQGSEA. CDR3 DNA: TGCAGCGTTGAAGACGGGGGACAGGTGGACTATGGCTACACCTTC. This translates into CSVEDGGQVDYGYTF.

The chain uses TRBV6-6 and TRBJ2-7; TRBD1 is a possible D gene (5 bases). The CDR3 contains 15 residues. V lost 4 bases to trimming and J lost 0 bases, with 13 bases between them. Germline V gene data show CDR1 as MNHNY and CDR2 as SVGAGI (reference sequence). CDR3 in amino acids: CASSFADTPSYEQYF. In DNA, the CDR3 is TGTGCCAGCAGTTTCGCGGACACCCCCTCCTACGAGCAGTACTTC.

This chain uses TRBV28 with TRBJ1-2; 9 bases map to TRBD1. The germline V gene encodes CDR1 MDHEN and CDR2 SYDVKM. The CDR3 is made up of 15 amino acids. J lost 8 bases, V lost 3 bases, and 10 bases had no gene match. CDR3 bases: TGTGCCAGCAGTTTGTTCCAGACAGGGGGTAGAGGCTACACCTTC. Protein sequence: CASSLFQTGGRGYTF.

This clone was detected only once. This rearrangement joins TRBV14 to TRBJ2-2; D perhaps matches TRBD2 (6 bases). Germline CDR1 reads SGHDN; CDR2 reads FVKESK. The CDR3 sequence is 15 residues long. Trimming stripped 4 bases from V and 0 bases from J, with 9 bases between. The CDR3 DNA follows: TGTGCCAGCAGCCTGGGGGGAACGAACACCGGGGAGCTGTTTTTT. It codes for CASSLGGTNTGELFF.

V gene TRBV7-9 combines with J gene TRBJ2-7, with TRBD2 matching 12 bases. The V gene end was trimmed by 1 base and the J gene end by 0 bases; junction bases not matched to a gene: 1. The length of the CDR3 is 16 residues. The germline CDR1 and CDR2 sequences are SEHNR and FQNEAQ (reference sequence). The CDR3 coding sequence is TGTGCCAGCAGCTTAGGACTAGCGGGGGTCTCCTACGAGCAGTACTTC. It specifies CASSLGLAGVSYEQYF.